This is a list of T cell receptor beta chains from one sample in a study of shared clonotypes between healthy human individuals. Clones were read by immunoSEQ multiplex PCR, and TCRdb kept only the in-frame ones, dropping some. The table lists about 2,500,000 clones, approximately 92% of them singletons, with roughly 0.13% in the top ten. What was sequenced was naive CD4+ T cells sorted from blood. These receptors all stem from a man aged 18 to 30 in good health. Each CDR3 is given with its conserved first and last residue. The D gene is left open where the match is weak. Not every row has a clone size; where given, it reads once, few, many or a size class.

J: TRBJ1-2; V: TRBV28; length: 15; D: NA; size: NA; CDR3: CASSPHPGGGYGYTF; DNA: TGTGCCAGCAGTCCCCACCCCGGGGGCGGATATGGCTACACCTTC
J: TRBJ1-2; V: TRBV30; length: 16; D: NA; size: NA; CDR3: CAWSAGWGRQGYGYTF; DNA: TGTGCCTGGAGTGCAGGTTGGGGGAGGCAAGGGTATGGCTACACCTTC
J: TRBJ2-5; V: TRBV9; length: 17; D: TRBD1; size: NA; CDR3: CASSPGVGSRGQETQYF; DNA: TGTGCCAGCAGCCCCGGAGTCGGAAGCAGGGGGCAAGAGACCCAGTACTTC
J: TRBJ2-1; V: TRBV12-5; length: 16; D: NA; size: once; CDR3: CASGLGQGTQTDEQFF; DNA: TGTGCTAGTGGTTTGGGGCAGGGGACCCAAACCGATGAGCAGTTCTTC
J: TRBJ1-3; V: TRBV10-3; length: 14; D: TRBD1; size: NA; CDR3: CAIRGDSQGNTIYF; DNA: TGTGCCATCAGGGGGGACAGCCAAGGAAACACCATATATTTT
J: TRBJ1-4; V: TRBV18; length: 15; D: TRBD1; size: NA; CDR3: CASSPVRGPDEKLFF; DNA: TGTGCCAGCTCACCAGTCAGGGGGCCCGATGAAAAACTGTTTTTT
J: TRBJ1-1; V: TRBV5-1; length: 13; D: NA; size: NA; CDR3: CASSKTRAAEAFF; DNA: TGCGCCAGCAGCAAAACAAGGGCCGCGGAAGCTTTCTTT
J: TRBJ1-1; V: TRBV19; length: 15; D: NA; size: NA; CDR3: CASSIEGRGNTEAFF; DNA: TGTGCCAGTAGTATCGAGGGTCGGGGGAACACTGAAGCTTTCTTT
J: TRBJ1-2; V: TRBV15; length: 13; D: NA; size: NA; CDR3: CATSRGRLYGYTF; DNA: TGTGCCACCAGCAGAGGCAGATTATATGGCTACACCTTC
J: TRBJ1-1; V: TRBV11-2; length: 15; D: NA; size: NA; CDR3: CASSLNSPYLTEAFF; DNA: TGTGCCAGCAGCTTAAACAGTCCCTACCTCACTGAAGCTTTCTTT
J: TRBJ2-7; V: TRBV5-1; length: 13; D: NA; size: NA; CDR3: CASNWDNSYEQYF; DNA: TGCGCCAGCAACTGGGACAATTCCTACGAGCAGTACTTC
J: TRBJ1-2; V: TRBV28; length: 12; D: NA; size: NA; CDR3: CASRLDSYGYTF; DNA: TGTGCCAGCAGACTGGACAGCTATGGCTACACCTTC
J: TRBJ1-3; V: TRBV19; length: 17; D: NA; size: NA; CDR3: CASSKGRLVEGRNTIYF; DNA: TGTGCCAGTAGTAAAGGAAGATTGGTTGAAGGACGGAACACCATATATTTT
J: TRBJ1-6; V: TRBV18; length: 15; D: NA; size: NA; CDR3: CASSSLGGHNSPLHF; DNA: TGTGCCAGCTCATCGTTGGGTGGCCATAATTCACCCCTCCACTTT
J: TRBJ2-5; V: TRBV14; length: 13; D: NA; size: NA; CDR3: CASSQGPVQTQYF; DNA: TGTGCCAGCAGCCAAGGCCCCGTACAGACCCAGTACTTC
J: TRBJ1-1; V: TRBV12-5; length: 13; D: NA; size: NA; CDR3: CASSTQENTEAFF; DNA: TGTGCTAGCAGTACCCAGGAGAACACTGAAGCTTTCTTT
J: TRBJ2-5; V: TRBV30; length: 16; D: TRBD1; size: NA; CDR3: CAWSLRDRGPKETQYF; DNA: TGTGCCTGGAGCCTGAGGGACAGGGGGCCCAAAGAGACCCAGTACTTC
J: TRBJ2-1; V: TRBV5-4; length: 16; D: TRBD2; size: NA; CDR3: CASSPSVAGGPNEQFF; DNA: TGTGCCAGCAGCCCGTCGGTAGCGGGAGGGCCGAATGAGCAGTTCTTC
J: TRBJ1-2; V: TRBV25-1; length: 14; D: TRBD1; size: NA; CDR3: CASSEGGQGYGYTF; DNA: TGTGCCAGCAGTGAAGGGGGACAGGGCTATGGCTACACCTTC
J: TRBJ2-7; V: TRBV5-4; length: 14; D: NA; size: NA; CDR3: CASSPGGQTYEQYF; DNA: TGTGCCAGCAGCCCGGGTGGACAGACGTACGAGCAGTACTTC
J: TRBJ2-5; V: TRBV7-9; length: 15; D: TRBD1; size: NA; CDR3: CASSWGTGPQETQYF; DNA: TGTGCCAGCAGCTGGGGGACAGGACCCCAAGAGACCCAGTACTTC
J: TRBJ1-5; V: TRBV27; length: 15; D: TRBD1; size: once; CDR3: CASSRGQGSNQPQHF; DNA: TGTGCCAGCAGTAGGGGACAGGGAAGCAATCAGCCCCAGCATTTT
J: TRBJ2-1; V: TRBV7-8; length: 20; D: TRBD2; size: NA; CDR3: CASSKGQATSGRAWYNEQFF; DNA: TGTGCCAGCAGCAAAGGTCAGGCGACTAGCGGGAGGGCCTGGTATAATGAGCAGTTCTTC
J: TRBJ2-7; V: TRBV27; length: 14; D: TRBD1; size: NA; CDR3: CASSSRDRGYEQYF; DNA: TGTGCCAGCAGTAGCCGGGACAGGGGGTACGAGCAGTACTTC
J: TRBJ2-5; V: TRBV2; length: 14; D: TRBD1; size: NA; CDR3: CASSRDRGEETQYF; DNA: TGTGCCAGCAGTCGGGACAGGGGGGAAGAGACCCAGTACTTC